Listed below are T cell receptor beta chains from one sample, sequenced in a study of cytomegalovirus exposure and HLA in healthy donors. The protocol was immunoSEQ multiplex PCR, while the TCRdb copy is restricted to in-frame clones and leaves out a portion. The sample holds 90,000 or so clones; just under 70% are singletons and the top ten take about 16%. The sequencing input was PBMCs. The receptors were gathered from a woman in her fifties or sixties in good health and CMV-seropositive. Each CDR3 is given with its conserved first and last residue. D genes are given only for firm matches. A row's size may be missing; if present it is once, few, many or a size class.

clone size,V gene,J gene,D gene,CDR3 DNA,CDR3 protein
few,TRBV28,TRBJ1-2,-,TGTGCCAGCAGTTCAGAAAACTATGGCTACACCTTC,CASSSENYGYTF
-,TRBV5-1,TRBJ1-1,-,TGCGCCAGCAGCTTGGGGTCGAGAGGAACTGAAGCTTTCTTT,CASSLGSRGTEAFF
-,TRBV7-7,TRBJ2-3,-,TGTGCTAGCAGCCCCCGAGGAGGGAGCACAGATACGCAGTATTTT,CASSPRGGSTDTQYF
-,TRBV27,TRBJ2-1,-,TGTGCCAGCAGCCGTAGTCCCAATGAGCAGTTCTTC,CASSRSPNEQFF
-,TRBV19,TRBJ1-2,TRBD1,TGTGCCAGTAGTACCCCACCTTCGAAGGACAGGTCCCGCTATGGCTACACCTTC,CASSTPPSKDRSRYGYTF
-,TRBV27,TRBJ1-1,-,TGTGCCAGCAGACCGGACAGAAACACTGAAGCTTTCTTT,CASRPDRNTEAFF
-,TRBV2,TRBJ2-7,TRBD1,TGTGCCAGCCGGACCGGGACAGGGGCCATCGAGCAGTACTTC,CASRTGTGAIEQYF
few,TRBV18,TRBJ1-2,-,TGTGCCAGCTCACCCACCGGGGGGCCCGGGGATTATGGCTACACCTTC,CASSPTGGPGDYGYTF
few,TRBV6-1,TRBJ1-6,TRBD1,TGTGCCATCACAGGGGACTTTTCACCCCTCCACTTT,CAITGDFSPLHF
-,TRBV2,TRBJ1-1,-,TGTGCCAGCACCCGGGGGGAAGCTTTCTTT,CASTRGEAFF
few,TRBV19,TRBJ2-1,-,TGTGCCAGTAGTATATTTCGGGGGAATGAGCAGTTCTTC,CASSIFRGNEQFF
few,TRBV10-3,TRBJ2-5,-,TGTGCCATCAGTGGAGGAACAGGAGAAGAGACCCAGTACTTC,CAISGGTGEETQYF
-,TRBV5-1,TRBJ2-5,TRBD1,TGCGCCAGCAGCCTTTCAGGGGCAAGGGGGCGGGAGACCCAGTACTTC,CASSLSGARGRETQYF
-,TRBV2,TRBJ2-1,-,TGTGCCAGCAGGGGGGGGCGGGATCGATGGAATGAGCAGTTCTTC,CASRGGRDRWNEQFF
-,TRBV5-1,TRBJ1-2,-,TGCGCCAGCAGCTTGGCCCCGGGTTCCTATGGCTACACCTTC,CASSLAPGSYGYTF
-,TRBV9,TRBJ2-1,TRBD2,TGTGCCAGCAGCGGCTCCGGGACTAGCGGCAATGAGCAGTTCTTC,CASSGSGTSGNEQFF
-,TRBV7-3,TRBJ2-5,-,TGTGCCAGCAGCTCCGACCAGGGCCGTAGCCAGTACTTC,CASSSDQGRSQYF
-,TRBV10-3,TRBJ1-6,-,TGTGCCATAAATAACAGGGACAATTCACCCCTCCACTTT,CAINNRDNSPLHF
once,TRBV7-6,TRBJ2-2,TRBD2,TGTGCCAGCAGCTCCGGGAGGGACGACACCGGGGAGCTGTTTTTT,CASSSGRDDTGELFF
-,TRBV6-1,TRBJ2-2,-,TGTGCCAGCAGTCGGTCCTCCCTCACCGGGGAGCTGTTTTTT,CASSRSSLTGELFF
-,TRBV4-2,TRBJ1-2,-,TGTGCCAGCAGCCATTCCACCCCCACAGGGTCGAACTATGGCTACACCTTC,CASSHSTPTGSNYGYTF
-,TRBV19,TRBJ2-5,TRBD2,TGTGCCAGTAGTACGCCGACTAGCGGGAGGGCCGTGGAGACCCAGTACTTC,CASSTPTSGRAVETQYF
-,TRBV29-1,TRBJ2-4,TRBD2,TGCAGCGCGGGACTAGCGGAAATTAAAAACATTCAGTACTTC,CSAGLAEIKNIQYF
once,TRBV28,TRBJ1-2,TRBD1,TGTGCCAGCAGCCTTTTGGGACAGCTCGATGGCTACACCTTT,CASSLLGQLDGYTF
-,TRBV7-2,TRBJ2-1,TRBD1,TGTGCCAGCAGCTTCAGGGGGCGTAACAATGAGCAGTTCTTC,CASSFRGRNNEQFF
-,TRBV5-4,TRBJ2-7,TRBD1,TGTGCCAGCAGCTCAAACCTAGAGGACAGGGAGGACTTC,CASSSNLEDREDF
-,TRBV5-6,TRBJ2-1,-,TGTGCCAGCAGCAGGACTAATGAGCAGTTCTTC,CASSRTNEQFF
once,TRBV10-3,TRBJ2-7,-,TGTGCCATCAGTGACATCGGGAGGACAGGGCGCGAGCAGTACTTC,CAISDIGRTGREQYF
-,TRBV20-1,TRBJ2-1,-,TGCAGTGCTAGGGGAGCGGGTGAGCAGTTCTTC,CSARGAGEQFF
-,TRBV13,TRBJ1-4,TRBD1,TGTGCCAGCAGTTTCCACAGGGGCGGTGTGACTAATGAAAAACTGTTTTTT,CASSFHRGGVTNEKLFF
few,TRBV18,TRBJ2-2,TRBD1,TGTGCCAGCTCACTAATCGGGACAGGGGAGACCGGGGAGCTGTTTTTT,CASSLIGTGETGELFF
once,TRBV4-3,TRBJ2-7,-,TGCGCCAGCAGCCAAGCTCATGGGGGGGAGCAGTACTTC,CASSQAHGGEQYF
-,TRBV12-5,TRBJ2-7,-,TGTGCTAGTGGCTCGGGGTCTTACGAGCAGTACTTC,CASGSGSYEQYF
few,TRBV4-1,TRBJ1-6,TRBD1,TGCGCCAGCAGCCCCCAAGGGGGCATGAATTCACCCCTCCACTTT,CASSPQGGMNSPLHF
-,TRBV6-5,TRBJ1-2,-,TGTGCCAGCAGTCCCCGTGGACAGAACTATGGCTACACCTTC,CASSPRGQNYGYTF
-,TRBV7-9,TRBJ1-1,-,TGTTCCAGCTTCGGCGGGACTGAAGCTTTCTTT,CSSFGGTEAFF
few,TRBV19,TRBJ1-1,-,TGTGCCAGTAGTGGGCAGCCGATAACTGAAGCTTTCTTT,CASSGQPITEAFF
-,TRBV9,TRBJ2-5,TRBD2,TGTGCCAGCAGCGAGAGGGGAGCGGGAGAGACAGAGACCCAGTACTTC,CASSERGAGETETQYF
-,TRBV7-2,TRBJ2-1,-,TGTGCCAGCAGCTCCGTCCCGACGACAGGTTTGCAGTTCTTC,CASSSVPTTGLQFF
-,TRBV5-4,TRBJ2-7,-,TGTGCCAGCAGTTATGGCGGGGCGAGCTCCTACGAGCAGTACTTC,CASSYGGASSYEQYF
-,TRBV5-4,TRBJ2-3,-,TGTGCCAGCAGCAGGGGCCAGGAAGATACGCAGTATTTT,CASSRGQEDTQYF
few,TRBV28,TRBJ1-2,TRBD1,TGTGCCAGCAGTCCGACAGGGGGAGTGTACTATGGCTACACCTTC,CASSPTGGVYYGYTF
few,TRBV9,TRBJ2-3,-,TGTGCCAGCAGCCCCGCCATGAGGAGGAGAACAGATACGCAGTATTTT,CASSPAMRRRTDTQYF
-,TRBV11-3,TRBJ1-1,TRBD1,TGTGCCAGCAGCTCTCGGACAGGAAGGGAGTTTGAAGCTTTCTTT,CASSSRTGREFEAFF
once,TRBV28,TRBJ2-1,-,TGTGCCAGCAGCTCGCCGGGGAGGTATGAGCAGTTCTTC,CASSSPGRYEQFF
-,TRBV11-1,TRBJ2-2,TRBD1,TGTGCCAGCAGCTTAGCCGGGACAGTGAACACCGGGGAGCTGTTTTTT,CASSLAGTVNTGELFF
-,TRBV15,TRBJ2-3,-,TGTGCCACCAGCAGAGCTTCAGGTCCTAGCACAGATACGCAGTATTTT,CATSRASGPSTDTQYF
once,TRBV25-1,TRBJ1-4,TRBD1,TGTGCCAGCAGGCCTACCGGGGGGACAGGGTTACATGAAAAACTGTTTTTT,CASRPTGGTGLHEKLFF
-,TRBV7-3,TRBJ1-1,-,TGTGCCAGCAGCACAACAGGGAAGGGTTCTGAAGCTTTCTTT,CASSTTGKGSEAFF
few,TRBV5-4,TRBJ2-1,-,TGTGCCAGCAGCTCTAAGGGGAAGAATGAGCAGTTCTTC,CASSSKGKNEQFF
once,TRBV6-6,TRBJ2-7,TRBD2,TGTGCCAGCAGTCCCGGACTAGCGGGCAGCTCCTACGAGCAGTACTTC,CASSPGLAGSSYEQYF
-,TRBV25-1,TRBJ2-7,-,TGTGCCAGCAGTGAATACGGTAGCTCCTACGAGCAGTACTTC,CASSEYGSSYEQYF
-,TRBV30,TRBJ1-4,TRBD1,TGTGCCTGGAGTCTCGGGACAGCTAATGAAAAACTGTTTTTT,CAWSLGTANEKLFF
-,TRBV7-9,TRBJ2-7,-,TGTGCCAGCAGCTTAGATCCTGTTTCCGAGCAGTACTTC,CASSLDPVSEQYF
-,TRBV27,TRBJ1-2,-,TGTGCCAGCAGTTTATTGGGCGGGCGAAATGCTAACTATGGCTACACCTTC,CASSLLGGRNANYGYTF
-,TRBV5-1,TRBJ1-4,-,TGCGCCAGCAGCTCGCCCGGGACTAATGAAAAACTGTTTTTT,CASSSPGTNEKLFF
few,TRBV11-2,TRBJ2-1,TRBD1,TGTGCCAGCACCCTAGACAGGGGGCTTTACAATGAGCAGTTCTTC,CASTLDRGLYNEQFF
-,TRBV7-8,TRBJ2-1,TRBD2,TGTGCCAGCAGAAGTAGCGGGATCTCCTACAATGAGCAGTTCTTC,CASRSSGISYNEQFF
few,TRBV28,TRBJ2-7,TRBD2,TGTGCCAGCAGTTTCCTAGCGGGAGGCCACGAGCAGTACTTC,CASSFLAGGHEQYF
-,TRBV19,TRBJ1-3,TRBD1,TGTGCCAGTAGTACCCCGGGACAGCCTGGAAACACCATATATTTT,CASSTPGQPGNTIYF